This T cell receptor (beta chain) was sequenced for a study of cytomegalovirus exposure and HLA in healthy donors. Study results and caveats: A later analysis linked a missense variant in DCLRE1C to the trimming of TCR beta V and J genes. In a later analysis, HLA-associated beta chains showed higher expansion and lower generation probabilities than comparable chains.

Points on this clone: Its antigen remains unidentified.

The CDR3 totals 14 residues. J gave up 5 bases and V 6 bases, and 7 bases lay outside the gene matches. Germline values: CDR1 MDHEN, CDR2 SYDVKM. Use of 60 Vbeta and 13 Jbeta primers characterized the PCR. The table came from immunoSEQ multiplex PCR; TCRdb's copy has only in-frame clones and leaves some out. The clone table shows around 130,000 clones, with the ten largest holding roughly 2%. The V and J genes are TRBV28 and TRBJ2-3, with 8 bases identical to TRBD2. The TCR comes from a woman aged 60 to 75 in good health and CMV-seronegative. The specimen was PBMCs. CDR3 DNA sequence: TGTGCCAGCAGACAGGGAGCGGGGGAAGATACGCAGTATTTT. Residues: CASRQGAGEDTQYF.